This T cell receptor beta chain appears in the sequencing data of a study of tumor-infiltrating lymphocytes in localized non-small cell lung cancer. The method was immunoSEQ multiplex PCR; TCRdb's version includes in-frame clones alone and lacks a portion of them. Here the sample spans some 30,000 clones, approximately 85% being singletons. The source of this sequence is a human donor with non-small cell lung cancer. Sequencing was carried out using lung tumor tissue.

CDR3 nucleotides: TGTGCCATCAGTCCCGGGACACAAGAGACCCAGTACTTC. This gives the protein CAISPGTQETQYF. This chain links TRBV10-3 with TRBJ2-5; D may be TRBD1 (6 bases). The V end was cut by 5 bases, the J end by 2 bases, with 9 bases between. Germline V lookup: CDR1 ENHRY, CDR2 SYGVKD. The CDR3 runs 13 residues.